The rows below give T cell receptor beta chains drawn from one sample of a study of shared clonotypes between healthy human individuals. Assay: immunoSEQ multiplex PCR; the TCRdb copy retains only in-frame clones and omits some. Counted here are about 1 million clones, about four fifths occurring once; the ten biggest clones make up approximately 0.56%. The sample was memory CD4+ T cells from PBMCs. Receptors originate from a man aged 18 to 30 in good health. Some clones in this sample may be carry-over from other donors' samples. Both conserved end residues are part of each CDR3. D genes are given only for firm matches. Clone size is stated in some rows and not others, as once, few, many or a class when expanded.

cdr3_length d_call j_call clone_size v_call cdr3_nt cdr3_aa
16 TRBD2 TRBJ2-7 - TRBV10-3 TGTGCCATCCAAGGAGGCGGGGCGGGAGTGGTATACGAGCAGTACTTC CAIQGGGAGVVYEQYF
15 TRBD1 TRBJ2-3 - TRBV28 TGTGCCAGCAGTTCCCGGACAGGGGCCACAGATACGCAGTATTTT CASSSRTGATDTQYF
13 - TRBJ1-1 - TRBV7-9 TGTGCCAGCAGCATACCGGGACACGATCTAGCTTTCTTT CASSIPGHDLAFF
15 - TRBJ1-2 - TRBV6-5 TGTGCCAGCAGTTACCGGACAGAGGGTAGATATGGCTACACCTTC CASSYRTEGRYGYTF
15 TRBD2 TRBJ2-1 once TRBV10-1 TGCGCCGAAGGAAGTAGCGGGGACGCCTACAATGAGCAGTTCTTC CAEGSSGDAYNEQFF
17 TRBD2 TRBJ2-1 - TRBV4-3 TGCGCCAGCAGCCGAAAAATGTATGGGGGGGTCGGCTATGAGCAGTTCTTC CASSRKMYGGVGYEQFF
13 - TRBJ1-1 - TRBV5-1 TGCGCCAGCAGCTTGAGTCCGAACACTGAAGCTTTCTTT CASSLSPNTEAFF
15 TRBD2 TRBJ2-1 - TRBV10-3 TGTGCCATCAGTGAGACTAGCGGGGCATACAATGAGCAGTTCTTC CAISETSGAYNEQFF
17 TRBD2 TRBJ2-1 - TRBV7-8 TGTGCCAGCCAGGGGACTAGCGGGCAGGGCCCTTACAATGAGCAGTTCTTC CASQGTSGQGPYNEQFF
14 - TRBJ2-6 - TRBV28 TGTGCCAGTGGGGACCTCCGTGGGGCCAACGTCCTGACTTTC CASGDLRGANVLTF
16 TRBD2 TRBJ2-5 - TRBV5-1 TGCGCCAGCAGCTTGGTACCAGCGGGGCTACAAGAGACCCAGTACTTC CASSLVPAGLQETQYF
15 - TRBJ2-1 - TRBV29-1 TGCAGCGTCTCCGGGGTCCGGGGGACCTACAATGAGCAGTTCTTC CSVSGVRGTYNEQFF
16 - TRBJ2-1 few TRBV5-1 TGCGCCAGCAGCTTGGATGTCAACCAAGGGTACAATGAGCAGTTCTTC CASSLDVNQGYNEQFF
14 - TRBJ1-2 - TRBV14 TGTGCCAGCAGCCCCACTCAGGGCTACTATGGCTACACCTTC CASSPTQGYYGYTF
16 - TRBJ1-4 few TRBV4-3 TGCGCCAGCAGCCAAGATTTAGGCGGGATTAATGAAAAACTGTTTTTT CASSQDLGGINEKLFF
15 - TRBJ1-1 - TRBV2 TGTGCCAGCAGTGACTGGGGTAGGGGAGACACTGAAGCTTTCTTT CASSDWGRGDTEAFF
13 - TRBJ1-1 - TRBV2 TGTGCCAGCAGATCGGAATTTGCGGCTGAAGCTTTCTTT CASRSEFAAEAFF
15 TRBD2 TRBJ2-5 once TRBV5-4 TGTGCCAGCAGCCCGGGACTAGCCGGAAGGGAGACCCAGTACTTC CASSPGLAGRETQYF
14 - TRBJ2-7 - TRBV27 TGTGCCAGCAGTTTGTCTCCAGTTACCTACGAGCAGTACTTC CASSLSPVTYEQYF
15 TRBD1 TRBJ2-7 once TRBV9 TGTGCCAGCAGCGTAGGGCCGACAGGGGCCTACGAGCAGTACTTC CASSVGPTGAYEQYF
13 - TRBJ2-5 - TRBV6-4 TGTGCCAGCAGTCCCGGGGGCCAGGGGACCCAGTACTTC CASSPGGQGTQYF
14 TRBD1 TRBJ2-3 - TRBV5-4 TGTGCCAGCAGCGTGACAGGGGGCACAGATACGCAGTATTTT CASSVTGGTDTQYF
18 - TRBJ2-3 - TRBV6-1 TGTGCCAGCAGTGAGGTTGGGGCTAGCGCCACATCCACAGATACGCAGTATTTT CASSEVGASATSTDTQYF
15 TRBD1 TRBJ1-1 - TRBV28 TGTGCCAGCAGTTTTCCGACAGGGGCGAACACTGAAGCTTTCTTT CASSFPTGANTEAFF
11 - TRBJ2-5 - TRBV21-1 TGTGCCAGCCCTCCGACAGAGACCCAGTACTTC CASPPTETQYF
12 - TRBJ1-1 few TRBV30 TGTGCCTGGAGCGTCGGGGGCCTTGAAGCTTTCTTT CAWSVGGLEAFF
12 - TRBJ2-3 few TRBV28 TGTGCCAGCAGCTCCCTCGGTGATACGCAGTATTTT CASSSLGDTQYF
16 - TRBJ1-4 - TRBV7-2 TGTGCCAGCAGCTTAGGAACGACTGCAACTAATGAAAAACTGTTTTTT CASSLGTTATNEKLFF
16 TRBD2 TRBJ2-1 - TRBV10-1 TGCGCCAGCAGTGAGACCTGGGGCGGGAGAAGCGGTGAGCAGTTCTTC CASSETWGGRSGEQFF
13 TRBD2 TRBJ2-1 - TRBV18 TGTGCCAGCTCACTGGGACTAAAGGTTGAGCAGTTCTTC CASSLGLKVEQFF
16 TRBD2 TRBJ2-2 - TRBV9 TGTGCCAGCAGCGAGCGACTAGCGGGAGGCACCGGGGAGCTGTTTTTT CASSERLAGGTGELFF
15 - TRBJ2-7 - TRBV7-9 TGTGCCAGCAGCTTAGGCGGCTACCCTTCCTACGAGCAGTACTTC CASSLGGYPSYEQYF
16 - TRBJ2-3 few TRBV5-4 TGTGCCAGCAGCGACCACGGGCGGGGCTCCACAGATACGCAGTATTTT CASSDHGRGSTDTQYF
15 - TRBJ2-1 - TRBV6-5 TGTGCCAGCAGTTACTCGGGCGGGACCTACAATGAGCAGTTCTTC CASSYSGGTYNEQFF
15 TRBD1 TRBJ2-6 - TRBV7-2 TGTGCCAGCAGCCCAGGGGGCGCTGGGGCCAACGTCCTGACTTTC CASSPGGAGANVLTF
13 - TRBJ2-3 - TRBV18 TGTGCCAGCTCGCAAAGGAACACAGATACGCAGTATTTT CASSQRNTDTQYF
17 - TRBJ1-5 - TRBV10-3 TGTGCCATCAGTAACAGTCAAAAAGGGTATAGCAATCAGCCCCAGCATTTT CAISNSQKGYSNQPQHF
15 - TRBJ2-7 - TRBV6-1 TGTGCCAGCAGTGAACAGTGGGGGGCGGCCTACGAGCAGTACTTC CASSEQWGAAYEQYF
13 - TRBJ2-3 - TRBV6-5 TGTGCCAGCGGTGGACAGCGCACAGATACGCAGTATTTT CASGGQRTDTQYF
14 TRBD1 TRBJ1-4 - TRBV18 TGTGCCAGCTCACGGGACAGGGTAGGCGAAAAACTGTTTTTT CASSRDRVGEKLFF
15 TRBD2 TRBJ2-3 - TRBV10-3 TGTGCCATCAGCCGCACTAGCGGGAGGACAGATACGCAGTATTTT CAISRTSGRTDTQYF
12 - TRBJ2-5 - TRBV19 TGTGCCAGTAGTATAAAAGGAGAGACCCAGTACTTC CASSIKGETQYF
14 - TRBJ2-5 few TRBV11-2 TGTGCCAGCAGCTTAAGAAGGATGGGGGAGACCCAGTACTTC CASSLRRMGETQYF
15 - TRBJ1-1 - TRBV18 TGTGCCAGCTCACCTTCGACAGGCGTAACCGCTGAAGCTTTCTTT CASSPSTGVTAEAFF
17 TRBD2 TRBJ2-3 - TRBV7-2 TGTGCCAGCAGCTTAGCGGGAGCGGGAGGGAGCACAGATACGCAGTATTTT CASSLAGAGGSTDTQYF
15 - TRBJ1-1 - TRBV4-2 TGTGCCAGCAGCCAAGATCGGTGGGGTGACACTGAAGCTTTCTTT CASSQDRWGDTEAFF